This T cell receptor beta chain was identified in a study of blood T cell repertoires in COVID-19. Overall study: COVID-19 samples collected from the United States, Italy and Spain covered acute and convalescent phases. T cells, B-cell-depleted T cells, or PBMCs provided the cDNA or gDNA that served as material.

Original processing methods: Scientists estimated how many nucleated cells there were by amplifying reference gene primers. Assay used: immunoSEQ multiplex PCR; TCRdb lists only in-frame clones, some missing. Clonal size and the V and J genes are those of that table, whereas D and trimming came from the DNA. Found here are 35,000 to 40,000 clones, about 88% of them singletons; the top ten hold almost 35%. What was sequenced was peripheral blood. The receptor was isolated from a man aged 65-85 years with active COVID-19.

The chain's CDR3 is CASSLGRTGTEAFF. The CDR3 DNA reads as TGTGCCAGCAGCTTAGGCAGGACGGGGACTGAAGCTTTCTTT. The rearrangement uses TRBV7-2 and TRBJ1-1; D remains ambiguous. V lost 1 base and J 5 bases, leaving 11 bases between the germline ends. CDR1 is SGHTA, CDR2 FQGNSA, per germline. This CDR3 has 14 residues.